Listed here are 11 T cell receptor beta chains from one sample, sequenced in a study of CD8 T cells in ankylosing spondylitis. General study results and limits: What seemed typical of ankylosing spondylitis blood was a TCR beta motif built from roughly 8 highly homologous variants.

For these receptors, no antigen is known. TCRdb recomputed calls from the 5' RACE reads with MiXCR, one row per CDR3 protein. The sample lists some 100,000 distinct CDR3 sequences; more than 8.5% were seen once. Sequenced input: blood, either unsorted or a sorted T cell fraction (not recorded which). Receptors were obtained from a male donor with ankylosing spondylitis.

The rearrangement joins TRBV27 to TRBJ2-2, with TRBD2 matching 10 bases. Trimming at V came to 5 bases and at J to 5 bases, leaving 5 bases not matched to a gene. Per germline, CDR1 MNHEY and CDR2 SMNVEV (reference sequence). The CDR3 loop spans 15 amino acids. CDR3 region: CASSATSGKTGELFF. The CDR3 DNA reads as TGTGCCAGCAGTGCTACTAGCGGGAAGACCGGGGAGCTGTTTTTT.

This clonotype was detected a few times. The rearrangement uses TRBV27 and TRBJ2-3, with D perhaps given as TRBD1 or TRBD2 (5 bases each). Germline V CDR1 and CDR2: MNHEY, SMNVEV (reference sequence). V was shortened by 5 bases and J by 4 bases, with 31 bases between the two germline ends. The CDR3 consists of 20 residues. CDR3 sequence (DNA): TGTGCCAGCAGTCCCAGTTTCGGGCAGGGAGTGCTCGGGCCCCCAGATACGCAGTATTTT. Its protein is CASSPSFGQGVLGPPDTQYF.

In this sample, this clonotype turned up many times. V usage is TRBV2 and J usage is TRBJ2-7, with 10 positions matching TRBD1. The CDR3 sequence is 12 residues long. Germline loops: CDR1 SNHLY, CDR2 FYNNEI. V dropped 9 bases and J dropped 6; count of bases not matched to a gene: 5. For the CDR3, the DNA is TGTGCCAGGGGACAGGGGAGATTCGAGCAGTACTTC. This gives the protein CARGQGRFEQYF.

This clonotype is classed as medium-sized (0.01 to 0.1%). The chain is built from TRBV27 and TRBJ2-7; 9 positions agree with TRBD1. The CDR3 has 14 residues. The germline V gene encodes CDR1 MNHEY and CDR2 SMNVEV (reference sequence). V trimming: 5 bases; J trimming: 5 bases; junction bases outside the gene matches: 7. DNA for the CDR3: TGTGCCAGCAGTGCCGGGACAGGGAACCACGAGCAGTACTTC. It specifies CASSAGTGNHEQYF.

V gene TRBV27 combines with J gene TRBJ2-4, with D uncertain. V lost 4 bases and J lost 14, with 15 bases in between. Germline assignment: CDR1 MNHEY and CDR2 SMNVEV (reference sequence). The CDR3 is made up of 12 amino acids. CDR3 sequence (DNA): TGTGCCAGCAGTTCCTTCACGAGCGTAAAGTACTTC. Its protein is CASSSFTSVKYF.

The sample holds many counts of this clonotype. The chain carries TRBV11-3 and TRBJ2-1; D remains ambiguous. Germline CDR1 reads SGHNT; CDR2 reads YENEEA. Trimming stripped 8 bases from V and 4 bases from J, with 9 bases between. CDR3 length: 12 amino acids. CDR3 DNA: TGTGCCAGCGGTTGGGCATACAATGAGCAGTTCTTC. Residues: CASGWAYNEQFF. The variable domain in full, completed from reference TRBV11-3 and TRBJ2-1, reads EAGVVQSPRYKIIEKKQPVAFWCNPISGHNTLYWYLQNLGQGPELLIRYENEEAVDDSQLPKDRFSAERLKGVDSTLKIQPAELGDSAVYLCASGWAYNEQFFGPGTRLTVL.

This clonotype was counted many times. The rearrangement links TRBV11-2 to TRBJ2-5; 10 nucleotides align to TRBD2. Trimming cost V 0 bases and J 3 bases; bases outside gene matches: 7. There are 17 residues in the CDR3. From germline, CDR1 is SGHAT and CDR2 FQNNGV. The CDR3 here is CASSLDSVLAGEETQYF. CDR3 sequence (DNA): TGTGCCAGCAGCTTAGATTCCGTCCTAGCGGGAGAAGAGACCCAGTACTTC. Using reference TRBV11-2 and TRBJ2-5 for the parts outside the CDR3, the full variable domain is EAGVAQSPRYKIIEKRQSVAFWCNPISGHATLYWYQQILGQGPKLLIQFQNNGVVDDSQLPKDRFSAERLKGVDSTLKIQPAKLEDSAVYLCASSLDSVLAGEETQYFGPGTRLLVL.

The CDR3 region is CASSARGGFTEAFF. As DNA, the CDR3 is TGTGCCAGCAGTGCAAGGGGCGGATTCACTGAAGCTTTCTTT. The rearrangement links TRBV25-1 to TRBJ1-1, with TRBD1 as a possible D gene (5 bases). V was pared by 4 bases and J by 4 bases, with 13 bases between. The CDR3 consists of 14 residues. The germline V gene has CDR1 MGHDK and CDR2 SYGVNS.

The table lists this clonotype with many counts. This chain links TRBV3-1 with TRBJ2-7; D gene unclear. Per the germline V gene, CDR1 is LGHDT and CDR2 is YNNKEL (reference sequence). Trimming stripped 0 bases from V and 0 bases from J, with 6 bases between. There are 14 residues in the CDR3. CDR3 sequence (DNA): TGTGCCAGCAGCCAAGAGGATCCCTCCTACGAGCAGTACTTC. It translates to CASSQEDPSYEQYF.

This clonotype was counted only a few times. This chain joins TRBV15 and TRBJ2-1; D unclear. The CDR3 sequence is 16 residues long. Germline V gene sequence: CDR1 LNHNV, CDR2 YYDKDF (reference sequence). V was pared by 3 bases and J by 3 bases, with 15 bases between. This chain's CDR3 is CATSSPLRKGYNEQFF. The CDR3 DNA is TGTGCCACCAGCAGTCCCCTGCGGAAGGGCTACAATGAGCAGTTCTTC. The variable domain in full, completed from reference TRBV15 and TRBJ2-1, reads DAMVIQNPRYQVTQFGKPVTLSCSQTLNHNVMYWYQQKSSQAPKLLFHYYDKDFNNEADTPDNFQSRRPNTSFCFLDIRSPGLGDTAMYLCATSSPLRKGYNEQFFGPGTRLTVL.

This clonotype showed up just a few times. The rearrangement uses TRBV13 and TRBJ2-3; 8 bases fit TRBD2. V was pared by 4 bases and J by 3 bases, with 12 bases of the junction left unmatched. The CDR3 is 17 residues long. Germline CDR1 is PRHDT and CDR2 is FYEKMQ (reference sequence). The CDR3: CASSSPGGASKTDTQYF. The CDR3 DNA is TGTGCCAGCAGCTCCCCGGGGGGGGCAAGTAAGACAGATACGCAGTATTTT.